Many counts were recorded for the clone carrying this TCR beta chain. Antigen: not known. The study made its TCR cDNA through 5'RACE template switching. That step introduced a universal primer site along with UMIs. TCRdb re-derived calls from the 5' RACE reads in MiXCR, one entry per CDR3 protein. The sample lists 100,000 to 150,000 distinct CDR3 sequences, 7.4% occurring once. This entry is derived from a study of T cells after yellow fever vaccination. Study-level background: Preparation used SMART-Seq v4 Ultra Low Input for the low-cell-number fractions. Findings and caveats of the study: The CD4 and CD8 compartments had a small share of their clonotypes in common. Most primary-vaccination clones reappeared after the booster (about 97% CD4, about 87% CD8).

The CDR3 has 13 amino acids. V was shortened by 0 bases and J by 6 bases, with 7 bases between the two germline ends. Germline CDR1 and CDR2: SGHRS and YFSETQ. Sequencing used CD4+ T cells sorted from PBMCs, obtained about 10 days after the first yellow fever vaccination. The TCR originated in a man aged 18 to 30 who received the YFV17D yellow fever vaccine. The chain couples TRBV5-1 to TRBJ2-1; no definite D call. Here the CDR3 reads CASSLGPTNEQFF. The CDR3 nucleotides are TGCGCCAGCAGCTTGGGACCAACCAATGAGCAGTTCTTC. The full variable domain, in which reference TRBV5-1 and TRBJ2-1 provide the parts outside the CDR3, is KAGVTQTPRYLIKTRGQQVTLSCSPISGHRSVSWYQQTPGQGLQFLFEYFSETQRNKGNFPGRFSGRQFSNSRSEMNVSTLELGDSALYLCASSLGPTNEQFFGPGTRLTVL.